The 21 T cell receptor beta chains below were found in one sample sequenced in a study of blood T cell repertoires in COVID-19. TCRdb's table, derived via immunoSEQ multiplex PCR, lists solely in-frame clones and lacks some. The sample shows around 130,000 clones, around 87% of them seen only once. The specimen sequenced was peripheral blood. These receptors all come from an older woman with acute or convalescent COVID-19.

This chain links TRBV6-5 with TRBJ2-5; D not certain. This CDR3 has 14 amino acids. Germline V gene data show CDR1 as MNHEY and CDR2 as SVGAGI. Trimming pared 0 bases from V and 6 bases from J, leaving 11 bases between. The CDR3 sequence is CASSYSLSPQTQYF. In DNA form, the CDR3 reads TGTGCCAGCAGTTACTCTCTCAGTCCTCAGACCCAGTACTTC.

The chain is built from TRBV6-5 and TRBJ1-3; the match to TRBD1 covers 7 bases. The junction had 6 bases not matched to a gene; V was cut back by 4 bases and J by 3 bases. CDR1 is MNHEY, CDR2 SVGAGI, per germline. There are 15 residues in the CDR3. The CDR3 sequence is CASSLGTDVGNTIYF. CDR3 DNA: TGTGCCAGCAGTTTAGGGACAGACGTTGGAAACACCATATATTTT.

The chain has TRBV9 and TRBJ2-1; 12 bases are shared with TRBD2. From germline, CDR1 is SGDLS and CDR2 YYNGEE. V lost 4 bases to trimming and J lost 8 bases; unmatched junction nucleotides: 7. The CDR3 runs 15 residues. The CDR3 DNA is TGTGCCAGCAGCATACTAGCGGGAGGACTGGATGAGCAGTTCTTC. Protein sequence: CASSILAGGLDEQFF.

In this sample, this clone turned up once. V usage is TRBV29-1 and J usage is TRBJ2-5; 10 bases agree with TRBD2. CDR3 length: 14 residues. Germline CDR1 is SQVTM and CDR2 is ANQGSEA. Trimming removed 4 bases from V and 1 base from J; junction bases left unmatched: 3. In nucleotides, the CDR3 is TGCAGCGTTGCTAGCGGGAGTTTCCAAGAGACCCAGTACTTC. As protein: CSVASGSFQETQYF. Drawing the rest from reference TRBV29-1 and TRBJ2-5, the complete variable domain is SAVISQKPSRDICQRGTSLTIQCQVDSQVTMMFWYRQQPGQSLTLIATANQGSEATYESGFVIDKFPISRPNLTFSTLTVSNMSPEDSSIYLCSVASGSFQETQYFGPGTRLLVL.

V is TRBV19 and J is TRBJ1-1; maybe TRBD1 (5 bases). Germline V CDR1 and CDR2: LNHDA, SQIVND (reference sequence). This CDR3 has 14 residues. Trimming took off 5 bases at V and 0 bases at J, with 10 bases between the two ends. The CDR3 coding sequence is TGTGCCAGTAGTGAATGGGGCGTGAACACTGAAGCTTTCTTT. Protein: CASSEWGVNTEAFF.

The chain combines TRBV6-5 with TRBJ2-1; 16 nucleotides agree with TRBD2. The CDR3 consists of 15 residues. The J segment lost 16 bases and the V segment lost 6 bases, leaving 12 bases of the junction unmatched. Germline CDR1 is MNHEY and CDR2 is SVGAGI. The CDR3 loop reads CASSPRGLAGGRRFF. Here the CDR3 DNA reads TGTGCCAGCAGCCCGAGGGGACTAGCGGGAGGGCGGCGATTCTTC.

J is TRBJ1-3 and V is TRBV4-1; D unclear. Deletions cut 1 base from V and 1 base from J, with 14 bases between. Germline loops: CDR1 MGHRA, CDR2 YSYEKL. The CDR3 contains 17 residues. In DNA, the CDR3 is TGCGCCAGCAGCCAAGTTTCACACCCCAGGTCTGGAAACACCATATATTTT. It yields the protein CASSQVSHPRSGNTIYF.

The chain couples TRBV5-4 to TRBJ2-1; the D gene is possibly TRBD2 (6 bases). The CDR3 is made up of 15 amino acids. Trimming took 1 base from V and 8 from J, leaving 16 bases between them. Germline-derived CDR1 and CDR2 are SGHNT and YYREEE (reference sequence). The DNA of the CDR3 is TGTGCCAGCAGCTTGCGGCGGATCGGGGGATATGAGCAGTTCTTC. Amino acid sequence: CASSLRRIGGYEQFF.

The rearrangement links TRBV7-9 to TRBJ1-5; D is unresolved. V shed 7 bases and J shed 5 bases, with 9 bases lying between them. Per the germline V gene, CDR1 is SEHNR and CDR2 is FQNEAQ (reference sequence). The CDR3 spans 12 residues. CDR3 sequence (DNA): TGTGCCAGCAACCGGGAGGATCAGCCCCAGCATTTT. Translating gives CASNREDQPQHF.

The chain joins TRBV7-9 to TRBJ1-2; 9 nucleotides line up with TRBD1. J lost 6 bases, V lost 4 bases, and 21 bases had no gene match. The CDR3 consists of 19 residues. The V gene's germline CDR1 is SEHNR and CDR2 FQNEAQ (reference sequence). CDR3 sequence: CASSSTTGTGLFLSHGYTF. DNA of the CDR3: TGTGCCAGCAGCTCAACCACCGGGACAGGGCTGTTTCTCTCCCATGGCTACACCTTC. The variable domain in full, with the rest retrieved from reference TRBV7-9 and TRBJ1-2, is DTGVSQNPRHKITKRGQNVTFRCDPISEHNRLYWYRQTLGQGPEFLTYFQNEAQLEKSRLLSDRFSAERPKGSFSTLEIQRTEQGDSAMYLCASSSTTGTGLFLSHGYTFGSGTRLTVV.

The chain is built from TRBV6-1 and TRBJ2-7; D is possibly TRBD1 (8 bases). The germline V gene has CDR1 MNHNS and CDR2 SASEGT. The CDR3 has 15 residues. Trimming took 2 bases from V and 5 from J, leaving 16 bases between them. The DNA for the CDR3 is TGTGCCAGCAGTGAATCCTACAGGGGGGGGAACGAGCAGTACTTC. This gives the protein CASSESYRGGNEQYF.

The chain has TRBV6-2 or TRBV6-3 and TRBJ1-1, with 7 positions matching TRBD1. Germline CDR1 and CDR2: MNHEY and SVGEGT. The CDR3 totals 16 residues. Trimming removed 4 bases from V and 4 bases from J; junction bases left unmatched: 12. CDR3 in amino acids: CASSFFPTGRGTEAFF. In nucleotides, the CDR3 is TGTGCCAGCAGTTTTTTCCCGACAGGGCGAGGCACTGAAGCTTTCTTT.

Remarks on this clone: The junction and the germline gene differ at one end; a read error may be behind it. J is TRBJ2-2 and V is TRBV7-7, with D possibly matching TRBD2 (5 bases). Germline V lookup: CDR1 SSHAT, CDR2 FNYEAQ (reference sequence). The CDR3 totals 18 residues. This CDR3 is CASSLASGEGWNTGELFF. CDR3 nucleotide sequence: TGTGCTAGCAGCTTAGCTTCCGGGGAAGGCTGGAACACCGGGGAGCTGTTTTTT.

The chain is built from TRBV19 and TRBJ2-1; tentatively, D is TRBD2 (5 bases). Per germline, CDR1 LNHDA and CDR2 SQIVND (reference sequence). Trimming removed 0 bases at V and 9 bases at J, with 12 bases between. This CDR3 is 14 amino acids long. For the CDR3, the DNA is TGTGCCAGTAGTATAGATGCCGGGGTCGTTGAGCAGTTCTTC. Translating gives CASSIDAGVVEQFF. The variable domain in full, completed from reference TRBV19 and TRBJ2-1, reads DGGITQSPKYLFRKEGQNVTLSCEQNLNHDAMYWYRQDPGQGLRLIYYSQIVNDFQKGDIAEGYSVSREKKESFPLTVTSAQKNPTAFYLCASSIDAGVVEQFFGPGTRLTVL.

This clone was detected only once. This chain links TRBV6-4 with TRBJ2-2; possibly TRBD1 for D (5 bases). Trimming left V 6 bases short and J 3 bases short, with 11 bases between. The V gene's germline CDR1 is MRHNA and CDR2 SNTAGT. CDR3 size: 14 residues. The CDR3 protein is CASRDTTYTGELFF. The CDR3 DNA follows: TGTGCCAGCAGGGACACGACTTACACCGGGGAGCTGTTTTTT.

The V gene is TRBV5-4, the J gene TRBJ2-1; TRBD1 aligns across 9 bases. This CDR3 spans 15 amino acids. Germline V CDR1 and CDR2: SGHNT, YYREEE (reference sequence). The trim removed 4 bases at V and 3 bases at J, leaving 5 bases unmatched. The CDR3 coding sequence is TGTGCCAGCAGCCAGCCGGGACAGGGCTACAATGAGCAGTTCTTC. Translated: CASSQPGQGYNEQFF.

The chain is built from TRBV27 and TRBJ2-1; 7 bases agree with TRBD2. The CDR3 covers 15 residues. CDR1 and CDR2 from the germline V gene are MNHEY and SMNVEV (reference sequence). The trim removed 7 bases at V and 9 bases at J, leaving 15 bases unmatched. The CDR3 is CASNVGTNGVTEQFF. DNA of the CDR3: TGTGCCAGCAATGTAGGGACTAATGGCGTCACTGAGCAGTTCTTC.

The genes are TRBV7-9 and TRBJ2-3, with 14 bases fitting TRBD2. V shed 2 bases and J 4 bases; nucleotides not matched to a gene: 5. The CDR3 has 17 amino acids. Germline V gene data show CDR1 as SEHNR and CDR2 as FQNEAQ (reference sequence). In DNA form, the CDR3 reads TGTGCCAGCAGCTTACGACTAGCGGGAGGGACGGCAGATACGCAGTATTTT. Translated: CASSLRLAGGTADTQYF.

The chain couples TRBV30 to TRBJ1-1; 7 bases line up with TRBD1. The CDR3 is made up of 13 amino acids. The germline gives CDR1 GTSNPN, CDR2 SVGIG (reference sequence). Trimming at V came to 3 bases and at J to 4 bases, leaving 5 bases not matched to a gene. The CDR3 is CAWSQTGITEAFF. In DNA, the CDR3 is TGTGCCTGGAGCCAGACAGGGATCACTGAAGCTTTCTTT.

The rearrangement joins TRBV7-3 to TRBJ2-1; no firm D call. The CDR3 is 13 amino acids. Trimming cost V 6 bases and J 0 bases, with 6 bases left between them. Germline V lookup: CDR1 SGHTA, CDR2 FQGTGA. CDR3 residues: CASSQDSYNEQFF. CDR3 in DNA: TGTGCCAGCAGTCAGGACTCCTACAATGAGCAGTTCTTC.

CDR3: CASSLASLAGVNEQFF. CDR3 bases: TGCGCCAGCAGCTTGGCGAGCTTAGCGGGAGTCAATGAGCAGTTCTTC. This chain uses TRBV5-1 with TRBJ2-1; 9 bases align to TRBD2. The CDR3 consists of 16 residues. The V gene end was trimmed by 0 bases and the J gene end by 6 bases; junction bases not matched to a gene: 7. Per germline, CDR1 SGHRS and CDR2 YFSETQ.